This record looks at one TCR beta chain sequence and its context. This specimen comes from a study of blood T cell repertoires in COVID-19. In the study overall: Italy, Spain and the United States were the sources of the convalescent and acute COVID-19 samples.

Measured with immunoSEQ multiplex PCR; TCRdb has only the in-frame clones, and not every one. The table shows 140,000 to 150,000 clones, with around 81% occurring only once. V was cut by 5 bases and J by 4 bases, with 21 bases left in between. The germline gives CDR1 ENHRY, CDR2 SYGVKD. The length of the CDR3 is 16 residues. The chain carries TRBV10-3 and TRBJ2-7; possibly TRBD2 for D (7 bases). This receptor was identified in a human donor in a cohort sampled during active COVID-19. Sequences were obtained from peripheral blood. The CDR3 bases are TGTGCCATCAGTAGGACGGAGGAGGGGGGGAAATACGAGCAGTACTTC. This gives the protein CAISRTEEGGKYEQYF.